This is a list of T cell receptor beta chains from one sample in a study of OX40 agonist ivuxolimab in advanced cancers. TCRdb's copy holds only in-frame clones and misses some; the assay was immunoSEQ multiplex PCR. The table shows fewer than 75,000 clones, with approximately 90% occurring only once. This specimen was CD4+ or CD8+ T cells sorted from blood, taken in a trial of the OX40 agonist ivuxolimab. The receptors originated from an adult with an advanced solid tumor such as melanoma, head and neck, liver or kidney cancer. Both conserved end residues are part of each CDR3. Each record gives: J gene, clone size, V gene, D gene, CDR3 DNA, CDR3 protein. D genes are given only for firm matches. A row's size may be missing; if present it is once, few, many or a size class.

j_gene: TRBJ2-7; abundance: .; v_gene: TRBV7-8; d_gene: TRBD2; CDR3nt: TGTGCCAGCAGCTTAGTCTCTTTGGCGGGGGTCGAGCAGTACTTC; CDR3aa: CASSLVSLAGVEQYF
j_gene: TRBJ2-1; abundance: once; v_gene: TRBV6-1; d_gene: .; CDR3nt: TGTGCCAGCAGTGATTCCACCTCCTACAATGAGCAGTTCTTC; CDR3aa: CASSDSTSYNEQFF
j_gene: TRBJ1-5; abundance: .; v_gene: TRBV15; d_gene: TRBD1; CDR3nt: TGTGCCACCAGCGGTCAGGGGGCGGGTCCCAAACAGCCCCAGCATTTT; CDR3aa: CATSGQGAGPKQPQHF
j_gene: TRBJ2-1; abundance: .; v_gene: TRBV5-4; d_gene: .; CDR3nt: TGTGCCAGCAGCTCCGGGGCAGAACTTCTGAATGAGCAGTTCTTC; CDR3aa: CASSSGAELLNEQFF
j_gene: TRBJ2-7; abundance: .; v_gene: TRBV28; d_gene: TRBD1; CDR3nt: TGTGCCAGCCGTACCGGGACAGACTACGAGCAGTACTTC; CDR3aa: CASRTGTDYEQYF
j_gene: TRBJ2-2; abundance: .; v_gene: TRBV7-3; d_gene: TRBD1; CDR3nt: TGTGCCAGCAGCTTGGACAGGGGCGGCGGGGAGCTGTTTTTT; CDR3aa: CASSLDRGGGELFF
j_gene: TRBJ1-2; abundance: .; v_gene: TRBV2; d_gene: .; CDR3nt: TGTGCCAGCGCGTCTGTAGGCTATGGCTACACCTTC; CDR3aa: CASASVGYGYTF
j_gene: TRBJ1-1; abundance: .; v_gene: TRBV19; d_gene: .; CDR3nt: TGTGCCAGTAGTATGGGGTTGAACACTGAAGCTTTCTTT; CDR3aa: CASSMGLNTEAFF
j_gene: TRBJ1-5; abundance: .; v_gene: TRBV28; d_gene: TRBD1; CDR3nt: TGTGCCAGCAGTCTGGGACAGTCCAATCAGCCCCAGCATTTT; CDR3aa: CASSLGQSNQPQHF
j_gene: TRBJ2-1; abundance: .; v_gene: TRBV4-3; d_gene: .; CDR3nt: TGCGCCAGCAGCCAAGATTGGGGGAGCTCCTACAATGAGCAGTTCTTC; CDR3aa: CASSQDWGSSYNEQFF
j_gene: TRBJ1-4; abundance: .; v_gene: TRBV4-2; d_gene: TRBD1; CDR3nt: TGTGCCAGCAGCCAAGATCCCCGACAGGGAACGAGAACTAATGAAAAACTGTTTTTT; CDR3aa: CASSQDPRQGTRTNEKLFF
j_gene: TRBJ1-2; abundance: .; v_gene: TRBV6-1; d_gene: .; CDR3nt: TGTGCCAGCAGTGAATCCCACTGGCTCTATGGCTACACCTTC; CDR3aa: CASSESHWLYGYTF
j_gene: TRBJ1-1; abundance: .; v_gene: TRBV14; d_gene: .; CDR3nt: TGTGCCAGCAGCGTGGACGGAGAGAACACTGAAGCTTTCTTT; CDR3aa: CASSVDGENTEAFF
j_gene: TRBJ2-7; abundance: .; v_gene: TRBV11-3; d_gene: TRBD1; CDR3nt: TGTGCCAGCTTTCCGGACAGGGTCTCAGGACTCACCGGGGAGCAGTACTTC; CDR3aa: CASFPDRVSGLTGEQYF
j_gene: TRBJ1-5; abundance: .; v_gene: TRBV5-1; d_gene: TRBD1; CDR3nt: TGCGCCAGCCGGATTCCCGGGACAGGCCCCCCCGACAATCAGCCCCAGCATTTT; CDR3aa: CASRIPGTGPPDNQPQHF
j_gene: TRBJ2-3; abundance: .; v_gene: TRBV5-1; d_gene: .; CDR3nt: TGCGCCAGCAGCTTGGTCCCTACAGGAGGAGATACGCAGTATTTT; CDR3aa: CASSLVPTGGDTQYF
j_gene: TRBJ2-3; abundance: .; v_gene: TRBV28; d_gene: TRBD1; CDR3nt: TGTGCCAGCAGTGGGACAGGGGGCGCTCGACGAAAAGATACGCAGTATTTT; CDR3aa: CASSGTGGARRKDTQYF
j_gene: TRBJ2-7; abundance: once; v_gene: TRBV7-2; d_gene: .; CDR3nt: TGTGCCAGCAGCTTGAACAGGGCCAAGCAGTACTTC; CDR3aa: CASSLNRAKQYF
j_gene: TRBJ1-4; abundance: .; v_gene: TRBV2; d_gene: TRBD1; CDR3nt: TGTGCCAGCAGGATTGACAGGGGAATTGAAAAACTGTTTTTT; CDR3aa: CASRIDRGIEKLFF
j_gene: TRBJ1-3; abundance: once; v_gene: TRBV5-1; d_gene: .; CDR3nt: TGCGCCAGCAGTATATCTGGAAACACCATATATTTT; CDR3aa: CASSISGNTIYF
j_gene: TRBJ2-7; abundance: .; v_gene: TRBV29-1; d_gene: TRBD1; CDR3nt: TGCAGCGTGCGGGGCCGATTTCTCGGGACAGGGACCTCCTACGAGCAGTACTTC; CDR3aa: CSVRGRFLGTGTSYEQYF
j_gene: TRBJ1-3; abundance: .; v_gene: TRBV30; d_gene: .; CDR3nt: TGTGCCTGGAGTGTACTGGGGTACAACACCATATATTTT; CDR3aa: CAWSVLGYNTIYF
j_gene: TRBJ1-2; abundance: .; v_gene: TRBV27; d_gene: .; CDR3nt: TGTGCCAGCCGAGTTAACACAGGGCGCAATGGCTACACCTTC; CDR3aa: CASRVNTGRNGYTF
j_gene: TRBJ2-5; abundance: .; v_gene: TRBV7-2; d_gene: .; CDR3nt: TGTGCCAGCAGCCTTGACAGTCCACCAGGGACCCAGTACTTC; CDR3aa: CASSLDSPPGTQYF
j_gene: TRBJ2-3; abundance: .; v_gene: TRBV5-4; d_gene: .; CDR3nt: TGTGCCAGCAGCTGGGACAGCACAGATACGCAGTATTTT; CDR3aa: CASSWDSTDTQYF
j_gene: TRBJ1-1; abundance: .; v_gene: TRBV4-1; d_gene: .; CDR3nt: TGCGCCAGCAGCCAACTGGACAGGAACACTGAAGCTTTCTTT; CDR3aa: CASSQLDRNTEAFF
j_gene: TRBJ2-7; abundance: .; v_gene: TRBV5-1; d_gene: .; CDR3nt: TGCGCCAGCAGCTTGGGCTCTCCCTACGAGCAGTACTTC; CDR3aa: CASSLGSPYEQYF
j_gene: TRBJ2-3; abundance: once; v_gene: TRBV10-3; d_gene: .; CDR3nt: TGTGCCATCAGCCACGTTCTAGTAACCGGCACAGATACGCAGTATTTT; CDR3aa: CAISHVLVTGTDTQYF
j_gene: TRBJ2-1; abundance: .; v_gene: TRBV5-4; d_gene: TRBD2; CDR3nt: TGTGCCAGCAGCTTGGACGGACTAGCGGGACAGTACTCCTACAATGAGCAGTTCTTC; CDR3aa: CASSLDGLAGQYSYNEQFF
j_gene: TRBJ2-2; abundance: .; v_gene: TRBV6-5; d_gene: .; CDR3nt: TGTGCCAGCAGGGTAATCAACACCGGGGAGCTGTTTTTT; CDR3aa: CASRVINTGELFF
j_gene: TRBJ2-2; abundance: .; v_gene: TRBV28; d_gene: TRBD2; CDR3nt: TGTGCCAGCAGTTCTAGCGGGACCGGGGAGCTGTTTTTT; CDR3aa: CASSSSGTGELFF
j_gene: TRBJ1-1; abundance: .; v_gene: TRBV6-5; d_gene: .; CDR3nt: TGTGCCAGCAGTTACGACATCGACACTGAAGCTTTCTTT; CDR3aa: CASSYDIDTEAFF
j_gene: TRBJ2-6; abundance: .; v_gene: TRBV19; d_gene: TRBD2; CDR3nt: TGTGCCAGTAGTGGCCAGCGGGATCTTCACCGAGGGGCCAACGTCCTGACTTTC; CDR3aa: CASSGQRDLHRGANVLTF
j_gene: TRBJ2-5; abundance: .; v_gene: TRBV2; d_gene: TRBD2; CDR3nt: TGTGCCAGCAAGGCTAGCGGGGGAGAGACCCAGTACTTC; CDR3aa: CASKASGGETQYF
j_gene: TRBJ2-3; abundance: .; v_gene: TRBV10-3; d_gene: .; CDR3nt: TGTGCCACCCGGGACGGCACAGATACGCAGTATTTT; CDR3aa: CATRDGTDTQYF
j_gene: TRBJ2-5; abundance: .; v_gene: TRBV13; d_gene: .; CDR3nt: TGTGCCAGCAGCTTAGGTTTGGAGGTCCAAGAGACCCAGTACTTC; CDR3aa: CASSLGLEVQETQYF
j_gene: TRBJ2-5; abundance: .; v_gene: TRBV29-1; d_gene: .; CDR3nt: TGCAGCGGCCACCAGATCGACACCCAGTACTTC; CDR3aa: CSGHQIDTQYF
j_gene: TRBJ2-3; abundance: .; v_gene: TRBV6-1; d_gene: TRBD1; CDR3nt: TGTGCCAGCAGTCCCGGGACAGGGCTGGATACGCAGTATTTT; CDR3aa: CASSPGTGLDTQYF
j_gene: TRBJ2-2; abundance: .; v_gene: TRBV7-9; d_gene: .; CDR3nt: TGTGCCAGCAGCTTAGTGAGTAGCGGGGAGCTGTTTTTT; CDR3aa: CASSLVSSGELFF